Below, 6 T cell receptor beta chains from the same sample are listed, as sequenced in a study of T cell changes during pregnancy in multiple sclerosis. Method: immunoSEQ multiplex PCR; TCRdb's copy keeps in-frame clones and lacks some. Found here are just under 40,000 clones, around nine tenths of them singletons; the top ten hold around 0.48%. The material was CD4+ T cells from peripheral blood mononuclear cells, obtained in the first trimester of pregnancy. Receptor source: a female donor in good health, enrolled as a control in a pregnancy study.

The V and J genes are TRBV7-2 and TRBJ2-3; possible D gene TRBD2, 5 bases. Trimming stripped 0 bases from V and 4 bases from J, with 5 bases between. The CDR3 sequence is 13 residues long. Germline loops: CDR1 SGHTA, CDR2 FQGNSA. The CDR3 loop is CASSLARADTQYF. The CDR3 DNA reads TGTGCCAGCAGCTTAGCGAGGGCAGATACGCAGTATTTT.

The V call is TRBV4-3, the J call TRBJ2-1; TRBD2 matches 9 bases. Trimming removed 0 bases from V and 5 bases from J; junction bases left unmatched: 8. Germline CDR1 is LGHNA and CDR2 is YSLEER. This CDR3 has 17 residues. The DNA of the CDR3 is TGCGCCAGCAGCCAAGATCTGGCGGGGGGGCTGAACAATGAGCAGTTCTTC. Protein product: CASSQDLAGGLNNEQFF.

This clone was found once. This sequence joins TRBV7-3 and TRBJ2-5; D is unresolved. The V gene lost 1 base and the J gene lost 5 bases, with 8 bases spanning the gap. The germline gives CDR1 SGHTA, CDR2 FQGTGA. The CDR3 loop spans 13 amino acids. CDR3 residues: CASSLIASETQYF. CDR3 nucleotides: TGTGCCAGCAGCTTAATAGCCTCGGAGACCCAGTACTTC. Based on the CDR3 plus reference TRBV7-3 and TRBJ2-5, the full variable domain is GAGVSQTPSNKVTEKGKYVELRCDPISGHTALYWYRQSLGQGPEFLIYFQGTGAADDSGLPNDRFFAVRPEGSVSTLKIQRTERGDSAVYLCASSLIASETQYFGPGTRLLVL.

The V gene is TRBV11-1, the J gene TRBJ2-7, with 9 bases lining up with TRBD1. The CDR3 sequence is 14 residues long. Germline assignment: CDR1 SGHAT and CDR2 FQDESV (reference sequence). Germline trimming cut 5 bases from V and 3 bases from J; bases unmatched to any gene: 5. As DNA, the CDR3 is TGTGCCAGCAGCCCACAGGGGGCTCGCTACGAGCAGTACTTC. Its translation is CASSPQGARYEQYF.

This chain uses TRBV29-1 with TRBJ1-2; 7 bases line up with TRBD1. Germline CDR1 is SQVTM and CDR2 is ANQGSEA. J lost 4 bases, V lost 7 bases, and 9 bases had no gene match. The length of the CDR3 is 13 residues. The CDR3 loop reads CSAYQGDGYGYTF. CDR3 coding DNA: TGCAGCGCTTATCAGGGGGACGGCTATGGCTACACCTTC.

For this clone: At one boundary the junction diverges from the germline segment, which might be a read error. This sequence joins TRBV7-3 and TRBJ2-4, with 10 positions matching TRBD1. The CDR3 is 14 amino acids. Looked up from germline, CDR1 is SGHTA and CDR2 is FQGTGA. The CDR3 region is CASSVTGQGNIQYF. CDR3 DNA: TGTGCCAGCAGCGTAACGGGACAGGGGAACATTCAGTACTTC.